These 30 T cell receptor beta chains were all obtained from the same sample, sequenced in a study of blood T cell repertoires in COVID-19. Repertoires were generated with immunoSEQ multiplex PCR, while TCRdb's copy carries only in-frame clones and drops some. The table records 150,000 or so clones, around 87% of them present only once. Sequenced material: PBMCs or T cells enriched from blood (not recorded which). These receptor sequences come from a woman in her forties who had been exposed to COVID-19.

The V call is TRBV6-2 or TRBV6-3, the J call TRBJ1-2; 9 bases are shared with TRBD1. This CDR3 region has 14 residues. The ends lost 2 bases at V and 6 bases at J; junction bases unmatched: 4. The germline V gene has CDR1 MNHEY and CDR2 SVGEGT. CDR3 nucleotides: TGTGCCAGCAGTTACCTCCGGGACAGGGATGGCTACACCTTC. Encoded protein: CASSYLRDRDGYTF.

The chain carries TRBV9 and TRBJ2-1; 9 bases align to TRBD2. After removal of 0 bases from V and 7 bases from J, the junction contained 5 bases not matched to a gene. This CDR3 region has 15 residues. CDR1 is SGDLS, CDR2 YYNGEE, per germline. The CDR3 loop is CASSVVSGSRNEQFF. The DNA of the CDR3 is TGTGCCAGCAGCGTAGTTAGCGGGAGTAGGAATGAGCAGTTCTTC.

The chain links TRBV7-9 to TRBJ2-2; 7 nucleotides line up with TRBD2. Germline CDR1 and CDR2: SEHNR and FQNEAQ (reference sequence). CDR3 size: 15 residues. The J segment lost 5 bases and the V segment lost 5 bases, leaving 8 bases of the junction unmatched. In nucleotides, the CDR3 is TGTGCCAGCAGCCCTCTGCGGGAGTGGACCGGGGAGCTGTTTTTT. Amino acid sequence: CASSPLREWTGELFF.

This chain links TRBV19 with TRBJ2-3, with D unclear. This CDR3 spans 13 amino acids. Trimming took off 4 bases at V and 4 bases at J, with 9 bases between the two ends. CDR1 and CDR2 from the germline V gene are LNHDA and SQIVND (reference sequence). CDR3 residues: CASSSDWPDTQYF. The CDR3 coding sequence is TGTGCCAGTAGTAGCGACTGGCCAGATACGCAGTATTTT. Combining the CDR3 with reference TRBV19 and TRBJ2-3 gives the whole variable domain DGGITQSPKYLFRKEGQNVTLSCEQNLNHDAMYWYRQDPGQGLRLIYYSQIVNDFQKGDIAEGYSVSREKKESFPLTVTSAQKNPTAFYLCASSSDWPDTQYFGPGTRLTVL.

This clone was observed a few times. V is TRBV6-5 and J is TRBJ2-3; 11 positions agree with TRBD2. The CDR3 totals 15 residues. The V and J ends lost 8 bases and 3 bases, in that order; junction bases with no gene match: 7. CDR1 and CDR2 (germline): MNHEY, SVGAGI. CDR3 sequence: CASVEGLAETDTQYF. The DNA for the CDR3 is TGTGCCAGCGTCGAGGGACTAGCGGAAACAGATACGCAGTATTTT.

The V and J genes are TRBV5-4 and TRBJ1-1, with D possibly matching TRBD1 (5 bases). Germline lookup yields CDR1 SGHNT and CDR2 YYREEE (reference sequence). Trimming cost V 4 bases and J 5 bases, with 15 bases left between them. CDR3 length: 14 amino acids. CDR3 amino acids: CASSPRGGITEAFF. For the CDR3, the DNA is TGTGCCAGCAGCCCGCGGGGGGGGATTACTGAAGCTTTCTTT.

The chain carries TRBV7-9 and TRBJ1-4; 8 bases line up with TRBD1. The CDR3 contains 15 residues. V shed 5 bases and J 8 bases; nucleotides not matched to a gene: 10. Germline V gene data show CDR1 as SEHNR and CDR2 as FQNEAQ (reference sequence). CDR3 DNA: TGTGCCAGCAGCGCCCGACAGGGGAGGGTGGAAAAACTGTTTTTT. It encodes CASSARQGRVEKLFF.

The chain links TRBV19 to TRBJ1-3; D is perhaps TRBD1 (5 bases). This CDR3 spans 15 amino acids. Trimming removed 8 bases at V and 4 bases at J, with 18 bases between. Looked up from germline, CDR1 is LNHDA and CDR2 is SQIVND (reference sequence). CDR3 coding DNA: TGTGCCAGTCACATGGGCAGGGCTTCAGGAAACACCATATATTTT. It specifies CASHMGRASGNTIYF.

This clone was found a few times. The V and J genes are TRBV5-4 and TRBJ2-2; TRBD2 matches at 9 bases. The length of the CDR3 is 17 residues. CDR1 and CDR2 from the germline V gene are SGHNT and YYREEE (reference sequence). V shed 4 bases, J shed 2 bases, and the junction held 9 bases outside the gene matches. The CDR3 DNA reads TGTGCCAGCAGCCCTGGGGGACTAGCAACTAACACCGGGGAGCTGTTTTTT. Translation gives CASSPGGLATNTGELFF.

The chain has TRBV12-3 or TRBV12-4 and TRBJ1-2, with D maybe TRBD1 (5 bases). The CDR3 contains 13 residues. V was clipped by 8 bases and J by 4 bases, with 14 bases between them. The CDR3 sequence is CASAQGRGYGYTF. CDR3 bases: TGTGCCAGCGCTCAGGGAAGAGGCTATGGCTACACCTTC.

This rearrangement joins TRBV21-1 to TRBJ2-7; the table's D gene call, TRBD2, was not cross checked with the DNA. TRBV21-1 is a pseudogene. This CDR3 is 16 amino acids long. Here the CDR3 reads CASSKFVCGKSYEQYF. For the CDR3, the DNA is TGTGCCAGCAGCAAATTTGTGTGCGGGAAGTCCTACGAGCAGTACTTC.

This clone came up a few times. This chain uses TRBV7-9 with TRBJ1-6; TRBD1 is a possible D gene (6 bases). The CDR3 spans 18 residues. Germline V gene sequence: CDR1 SEHNR, CDR2 FQNEAQ (reference sequence). V was pared by 2 bases and J by 7 bases, with 21 bases between. The CDR3 DNA sequence: TGTGCCAGCAGCTTATTGTCTTCCGACCGGACAGCGAATTCACCCCTCCACTTT. It yields the protein CASSLLSSDRTANSPLHF.

The chain is built from TRBV10-2 and TRBJ2-7; 7 nucleotides agree with TRBD2. Unmatched junction bases numbered 3, after V lost 2 bases and J lost 2 bases. Germline CDR1 WSHSY, CDR2 SAAADI. This CDR3 comprises 14 residues. DNA of the CDR3: TGCGCCAGCAGTGAGGATGGACTAGCCTACGAGCAGTACTTC. Translation: CASSEDGLAYEQYF.

The chain couples TRBV3-1 (or the pseudogene TRBV3-2) to TRBJ2-1; TRBD2 matches 12 bases. CDR1 and CDR2 (germline): LGHDT, YNNKEL (reference sequence). The CDR3 runs 17 residues. Trimming at V came to 1 base and at J to 5 bases, leaving 6 bases not matched to a gene. The CDR3: CASSQGRTSGINNEQFF. The CDR3 DNA sequence: TGTGCCAGCAGCCAAGGAAGGACTAGCGGGATAAACAATGAGCAGTTCTTC.

The V and J genes are TRBV5-1 and TRBJ1-4; TRBD1 is a possible D gene (6 bases). Germline CDR1 reads SGHRS; CDR2 reads YFSETQ. The CDR3 length is 14 residues. The V gene lost 1 base and the J gene lost 4 bases, with 8 bases spanning the gap. CDR3 coding DNA: TGCGCCAGCAGCTTGCAGGGGAATAATGAAAAACTGTTTTTT. The encoded protein is CASSLQGNNEKLFF.

The V and J genes are TRBV12-5 and TRBJ2-3; 7 nucleotides match TRBD2. The trim removed 6 bases at V and 3 bases at J, leaving 0 bases unmatched. This CDR3 region has 12 residues. Germline CDR1 is LGHNT and CDR2 is FRNRAP. The CDR3 reads CASGGGTDTQYF. CDR3 bases: TGTGCTAGTGGGGGGGGGACAGATACGCAGTATTTT.

The chain is built from TRBV29-1 and TRBJ1-1; no clear D. CDR1 is SQVTM and CDR2 is ANQGSEA in the germline V gene. V lost 1 base, J lost 7 bases, and 10 bases lay in between. The CDR3 has 12 amino acids. The CDR3 sequence: CSVEGSGGEAFF. As DNA, the CDR3 is TGCAGCGTTGAAGGGTCGGGAGGTGAAGCTTTCTTT.

The V and J genes are TRBV29-1 and TRBJ2-2; D may be TRBD1 (5 bases). CDR3 length: 14 residues. Deletions cut 4 bases from V and 3 bases from J, with 12 bases between. Germline V gene sequence: CDR1 SQVTM, CDR2 ANQGSEA. The CDR3 DNA reads TGCAGCGTTGGGGCCAGGGTCGACACCGGGGAGCTGTTTTTT. The encoded protein is CSVGARVDTGELFF.

The rearrangement links TRBV7-2 to TRBJ2-3; D gene uncertain. Germline loops: CDR1 SGHTA, CDR2 FQGNSA. This CDR3 has 12 residues. V gave up 5 bases and J gave up 8 bases, with 11 bases separating them. DNA for the CDR3: TGTGCCAGCAGCCCCGAGCCCGGTACGCAGTATTTT. Its translation is CASSPEPGTQYF.

The chain couples TRBV21-1 to TRBJ2-1; whether TRBD1, the table's D call, matches the DNA was not checked. TRBV21-1 is flagged as a pseudogene. There are 15 residues in the CDR3. The CDR3 reads CASSLGQCSYNEQFF. CDR3 nucleotide sequence: TGTGCCAGCAGCCTTGGACAGTGCTCCTACAATGAGCAGTTCTTC.

The table lists this clone with a count of one. J is TRBJ2-5 and V is TRBV25-1, with 7 bases aligning to TRBD2. CDR1 is MGHDK, CDR2 SYGVNS, per germline. This CDR3 region has 15 residues. V gave up 7 bases and J gave up 5 bases; unmatched junction bases: 13. The CDR3 sequence is CASKQRDHSWETQYF. CDR3 coding DNA: TGTGCCAGCAAGCAGCGGGACCACAGTTGGGAGACCCAGTACTTC.

CDR3 DNA sequence: TGTGCCAGCAGTTTCCGCCCGGGACAGGGGAGCGCCTACGAGCAGTACTTC. This gives the protein CASSFRPGQGSAYEQYF. The gene calls are TRBV28 and TRBJ2-7; 10 bases map to TRBD1. The germline CDR1 and CDR2 sequences are MDHEN and SYDVKM. The CDR3 consists of 17 residues. The V and J ends lost 3 bases and 2 bases, in that order; junction bases with no gene match: 10.

The V gene is TRBV27, the J gene TRBJ2-6; TRBD2 matches 8 bases. V gave up 3 bases and J gave up 0 bases; unmatched junction bases: 7. Germline loops: CDR1 MNHEY, CDR2 SMNVEV (reference sequence). The CDR3 is 18 amino acids. CDR3 in amino acids: CASSFGRGAFSGANVLTF. In nucleotides, the CDR3 is TGTGCCAGCAGTTTCGGGCGGGGGGCCTTCTCTGGGGCCAACGTCCTGACTTTC.

This clone was seen a few times. The chain has TRBV27 and TRBJ2-7; TRBD2 agrees at 11 bases. The V gene's germline CDR1 is MNHEY and CDR2 SMNVEV (reference sequence). This CDR3 spans 15 amino acids. J was trimmed by 2 bases and V by 4 bases; bases with no gene match: 4. CDR3 residues: CASSSSGGNPYEQYF. CDR3 bases: TGTGCCAGCAGTTCTAGCGGGGGGAACCCCTACGAGCAGTACTTC.

V usage is TRBV3-1 (or the pseudogene TRBV3-2) and J usage is TRBJ2-7, with TRBD1 matching over 7 bases. The J segment lost 2 bases and the V segment lost 1 base, leaving 5 bases of the junction unmatched. CDR1 and CDR2 (germline): LGHDT, YNNKEL (reference sequence). The CDR3 is made up of 15 amino acids. The CDR3 DNA is TGTGCCAGCAGCCAAGGACAGGGCAGCACCTACGAGCAGTACTTC. Protein: CASSQGQGSTYEQYF.

The chain employs TRBV20-1 and TRBJ2-7, with no clear D. The CDR3 is 12 amino acids. V was pared by 3 bases and J by 0 bases, with 6 bases between. Germline assignment: CDR1 DFQATT and CDR2 SNEGSKA (reference sequence). CDR3 coding DNA: TGCAGTGCTAGTTATTCCTCCTACGAGCAGTACTTC. As protein: CSASYSSYEQYF.

The chain joins TRBV5-6 to TRBJ1-1; a possible D gene is TRBD1 (5 bases). V was clipped by 2 bases and J by 6 bases, with 17 bases between them. Germline loops: CDR1 SGHDT, CDR2 YYEEEE. The CDR3 is made up of 15 amino acids. The CDR3 sequence: CASSFPSGRGSEAFF. The DNA of the CDR3 is TGTGCCAGCAGCTTCCCTTCAGGGAGGGGCTCTGAAGCTTTCTTT.

The rearrangement joins TRBV6-5 to TRBJ2-7; possibly TRBD1 for D (5 bases). This CDR3 is built from 14 residues. The V gene lost 10 bases and the J gene lost 1 base, with 17 bases spanning the gap. CDR1 is MNHEY and CDR2 is SVGAGI in the germline V gene. DNA of the CDR3: TGTGCCACCCTAACCAAGGGGTTATCCTACGAGCAGTACTTC. This gives the protein CATLTKGLSYEQYF.

V and J are TRBV9 and TRBJ1-1; D is unclear. The V end lost 5 bases, the J end lost 1 base, and 18 bases lay between the germline ends. Germline assignment: CDR1 SGDLS and CDR2 YYNGEE. CDR3 length: 16 residues. The CDR3 nucleotides are TGTGCCAGCAGTGACCCTGGCGGCAGTGCGAACACTGAAGCTTTCTTT. Its protein is CASSDPGGSANTEAFF.

The rearrangement links TRBV2 to TRBJ2-2; 7 bases map to TRBD2. V shed 3 bases, J shed 5 bases, and the junction held 6 bases outside the gene matches. Germline loops: CDR1 SNHLY, CDR2 FYNNEI. The CDR3 has 15 amino acids. CDR3 loop: CASSEAGVGTGELFF. CDR3 in DNA: TGTGCCAGCAGTGAGGCGGGGGTCGGAACCGGGGAGCTGTTTTTT.